This T cell receptor beta chain was retrieved from a study of blood T cell repertoires in COVID-19. Clones were read by immunoSEQ multiplex PCR, and TCRdb kept only the in-frame ones, dropping some. The sample contains 45,000 or so clones, 88% of which appear only once. This CDR3 has 14 residues. V was cut by 0 bases and J by 2 bases, with 8 bases left in between. Germline V lookup: CDR1 SGDLS, CDR2 YYNGEE. The receptor was isolated from a human donor in a cohort sampled during active COVID-19. Sequences were obtained from peripheral blood. This chain joins TRBV9 and TRBJ2-5; tentative D call: TRBD1 (6 bases). The CDR3 nucleotides are TGTGCCAGCAGCGTAGCCGGACAGCAAGAGACCCAGTACTTC. The encoded protein is CASSVAGQQETQYF.